Here is one TCR beta chain with its context. The CDR3 is made up of 14 amino acids. Germline V CDR1 and CDR2: SGHTA, FQGTGA. Losses at the gene ends were 2 bases for V and 4 bases for J; bases not matched to a gene: 3. Each CDR3 protein is one row after TCRdb ran MiXCR on the 5' RACE reads. The sample includes fewer than 700,000 distinct CDR3 sequences, approximately 19% seen only once; the top ten take about 11%. This specimen comes from a study of T-cell memory formation after mild COVID-19. Sequencing was done on a sample of PBMCs or a T cell subset sorted from them (not recorded which). The TCR sequence derives from an adult woman who had mild COVID-19 (a few samples of this study predate the infection). Cell type and time point are not known. The chain links TRBV7-3 to TRBJ1-1, with 8 positions matching TRBD1. CDR3 residues: CASSLQGALTEAFF. The CDR3 bases are TGTGCCAGCAGCTTACAGGGGGCGCTCACTGAAGCTTTCTTT.